Listed below are T cell receptor beta chains from one sample, sequenced in a study of blood T cells in healthy people across ages. TCRdb re-analysed the 5' RACE reads in MiXCR, keeping a single row per CDR3 protein. The table lists over a million distinct CDR3 sequences, roughly 64% of them singletons. Specimen: blood. These TCRs come from a man in his late teens or twenties in good health. Both conserved end residues are part of each CDR3. The D gene is left open where the match is weak. Expanded clones are given a class, and other clones once, few, many or no size at all.

cdr3_nt,cdr3_aa,j_call,cdr3_length,clone_size,v_call,d_call
TGTGCCAGCAGTTCACGGCCGGGACTACGAAACGAGCAGTACTTC,CASSSRPGLRNEQYF,TRBJ2-7,15,.,TRBV6-5,TRBD2
TGCAGTGCTAGAGATTCCGGTTACAATGAGCAGTTCTTC,CSARDSGYNEQFF,TRBJ2-1,13,few,TRBV20-1,.
TGCAGCGTTGAAGGACGCCAGACCTACAATGAGCAGTTCTTC,CSVEGRQTYNEQFF,TRBJ2-1,14,.,TRBV29-1,.
TGTGCCAGCAAAAGGACAGGGGGCTACGAGCAGTACTTC,CASKRTGGYEQYF,TRBJ2-7,13,.,TRBV6-5,TRBD1
TGCAGTGCTATTGGGTACTGGGGAAAAGAGACCCAGTACTTC,CSAIGYWGKETQYF,TRBJ2-5,14,.,TRBV20-1,.
TGTGCCAGCAGCTTAGCGAGGTTTTCGCCCACTGAAGCTTTCTTT,CASSLARFSPTEAFF,TRBJ1-1,15,.,TRBV7-8,.
TGCAGTGCTAGTATCACCGTTAGCACAGATACGCAGTATTTT,CSASITVSTDTQYF,TRBJ2-3,14,.,TRBV20-1,.
TGCAGTGCTAGACTTGGGTCCGAGCAGTACTTC,CSARLGSEQYF,TRBJ2-7,11,.,TRBV20-1,.
TGCGCCAGCAGCCAAGGGGGTTCTACCACAGATACGCAGTATTTT,CASSQGGSTTDTQYF,TRBJ2-3,15,once,TRBV4-3,.
TGCAGCGTTGCGGGGGGACTTAGCTCCTACAATGAGCAGTTCTTC,CSVAGGLSSYNEQFF,TRBJ2-1,15,.,TRBV29-1,TRBD2
TGTGCCAGCAGCGTAACGGGGGGGCCCCACAATGAGCAGTTCTTC,CASSVTGGPHNEQFF,TRBJ2-1,15,.,TRBV9,TRBD2
TGTGCCAGCAGTCCATCTAGAGAGGGACTGAAAGAGACCCAGTACTTC,CASSPSREGLKETQYF,TRBJ2-5,16,.,TRBV6-6,.
TGCAGTGCTCACCGGGACTCTAAAGAGACCCAGTACTTC,CSAHRDSKETQYF,TRBJ2-5,13,.,TRBV20-1,.
TGTGCCAGCAAGACTAGCGGGACCTACGAGCAGTACTTC,CASKTSGTYEQYF,TRBJ2-7,13,few,TRBV25-1,TRBD2
TGCGCCAGCAGCCGAGTAGCGGGGGCCGACAATGAGCAGTTCTTC,CASSRVAGADNEQFF,TRBJ2-1,15,.,TRBV4-1,TRBD2
TGTGCCAGCAGCGTCGACCTGGTTGGGACAGGAAACTACACCTTC,CASSVDLVGTGNYTF,TRBJ1-2,15,.,TRBV7-2,TRBD1
TGTGCCAGCAGTGAAGCGACTTATGGCTACACCTTC,CASSEATYGYTF,TRBJ1-2,12,.,TRBV6-1,.
TGCAGCGTTTTCCAAGGCACCGGGGAGCTGTTTTTT,CSVFQGTGELFF,TRBJ2-2,12,.,TRBV29-1,.
TGTGCCAGCAGCCCTACAGAGGATCCGCAGTACTTC,CASSPTEDPQYF,TRBJ2-4,12,.,TRBV7-2,.
TGCAGTGCTCAAGAACAGTTGAACCCTGAAGCTTTCTTT,CSAQEQLNPEAFF,TRBJ1-1,13,.,TRBV20-1,.
TGCGCCAGCAGCCAAGTAGGACTAGCGGGGGGAGACTACGAGCAGTACTTC,CASSQVGLAGGDYEQYF,TRBJ2-7,17,few,TRBV4-1,TRBD2
TGTGCCAGCAGGAGGTGGGGGGGTGAAAAACTGTTTTTT,CASRRWGGEKLFF,TRBJ1-4,13,few,TRBV21-1,.
TGTGCCAGCAAAGTCCTTGGGGCAGCCTACGAGCAGTACTTC,CASKVLGAAYEQYF,TRBJ2-7,14,.,TRBV27,.
TGCAGCGTGTGGGACTCGACCTACGAGCAGTACTTC,CSVWDSTYEQYF,TRBJ2-7,12,.,TRBV29-1,.
TGTGCCAGCAGTGACGAGTATAGAGAGACCCAGTACTTC,CASSDEYRETQYF,TRBJ2-5,13,once,TRBV6-2/TRBV6-3,.
TGTGCCAGCAGTTTCGGGACCCCAAATTCACCCCTCCACTTT,CASSFGTPNSPLHF,TRBJ1-6,14,few,TRBV27,.
TGTGCCACCAGTGATGAGACCATACGGCCCTCCTACGAGCAGTACTTC,CATSDETIRPSYEQYF,TRBJ2-7,16,few,TRBV24-1,.
TGTGCCAGCATCGCCCCAGGGGGTCACGAAAAACTGTTTTTT,CASIAPGGHEKLFF,TRBJ1-4,14,.,TRBV6-1,TRBD1
TGCAGTGCTGAACTTCCGGGACAGGGGGGCGAAGAGACCCAGTACTTC,CSAELPGQGGEETQYF,TRBJ2-5,16,few,TRBV20-1,TRBD1
TGCAGTGTCACTGGGCCAGACGGTTACTCCTACGAGCAGTACTTC,CSVTGPDGYSYEQYF,TRBJ2-7,15,many,TRBV20-1,.
TGCGCCAGCAGCCAGTTTATAATGAACACTGAAGCTTTCTTT,CASSQFIMNTEAFF,TRBJ1-1,14,few,TRBV4-3,.
TGTGCCAGCAGTTACTCGGCAGGACCCTCGAGCAATGAGCAGTTCTTC,CASSYSAGPSSNEQFF,TRBJ2-1,16,.,TRBV6-5,.
TGTGCCAGCAGGACGGGCATTCCGGGACACCGGTCGGGAGGGGCCAACGTCCTGACTTTC,CASRTGIPGHRSGGANVLTF,TRBJ2-6,20,.,TRBV5-6,.
TGTGCCAGCAGTACCGGGACGGTAAACACAGATACGCAGTATTTT,CASSTGTVNTDTQYF,TRBJ2-3,15,.,TRBV27,.
TGCAGTGCAAAGCGGGAATACGAGCAGTTCTTC,CSAKREYEQFF,TRBJ2-1,11,.,TRBV20-1,TRBD2
TGCAGTGCCCCAGGGACAACCGGGGAGCTGTTTTTT,CSAPGTTGELFF,TRBJ2-2,12,.,TRBV20-1,.
TGTGCCAGCAGCCCAGGGCTTTACAAGGAGCAGTTCTTC,CASSPGLYKEQFF,TRBJ2-1,13,.,TRBV4-2,.
TGTGCCAGCAGCTTGGGAACACAGGGGGCGCGAGAGACCCAGTACTTC,CASSLGTQGARETQYF,TRBJ2-5,16,.,TRBV5-8,TRBD1
TGCAGTGCTAGAGATCCGGGACTAAACGAGCAGTACTTC,CSARDPGLNEQYF,TRBJ2-7,13,.,TRBV20-1,TRBD2
TGTGCCAGCAGCCAAGAAGGCTATGGCTACACCTTC,CASSQEGYGYTF,TRBJ1-2,12,few,TRBV4-2,.
TGTGCCAGCAGCTTAGTCCCCCAGAACTCTGGGGCCAACGTCCTGACTTTC,CASSLVPQNSGANVLTF,TRBJ2-6,17,.,TRBV11-1,.
TGCAGTGCTAGACGTGCGGGGGGCTCCTACAATGAGCAGTTCTTC,CSARRAGGSYNEQFF,TRBJ2-1,15,few,TRBV20-1,TRBD2
TGTGCCAGCAGCTTACTTGCCAGGACCCTAAACTATGGCTACACCTTC,CASSLLARTLNYGYTF,TRBJ1-2,16,.,TRBV7-9,.
TGTGCCAGCAGTCCGACTAGCGGGAGGATCTTAGATACGCAGTATTTT,CASSPTSGRILDTQYF,TRBJ2-3,16,.,TRBV5-5,TRBD2
TGTGCCAGCAGTCCCTCACAAGGAGATACGCAGTATTTT,CASSPSQGDTQYF,TRBJ2-3,13,few,TRBV6-4,.